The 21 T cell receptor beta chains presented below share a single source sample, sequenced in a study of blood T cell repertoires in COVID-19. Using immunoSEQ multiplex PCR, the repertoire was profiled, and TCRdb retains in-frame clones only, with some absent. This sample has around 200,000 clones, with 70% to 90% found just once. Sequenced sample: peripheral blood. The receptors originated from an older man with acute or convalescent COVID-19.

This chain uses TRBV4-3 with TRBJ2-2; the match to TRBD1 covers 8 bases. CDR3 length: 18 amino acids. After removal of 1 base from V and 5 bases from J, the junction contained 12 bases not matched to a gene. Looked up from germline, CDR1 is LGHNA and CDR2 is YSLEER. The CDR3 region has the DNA TGCGCCAGCAGCCAAGCTCCCCCGACAGGGGATTATACCGGGGAGCTGTTTTTT. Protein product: CASSQAPPTGDYTGELFF.

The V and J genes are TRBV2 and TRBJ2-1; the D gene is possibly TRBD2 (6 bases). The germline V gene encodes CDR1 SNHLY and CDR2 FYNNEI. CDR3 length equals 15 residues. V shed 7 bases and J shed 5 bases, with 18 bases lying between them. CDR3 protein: CASTSKGLLDNEQFF. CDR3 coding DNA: TGTGCCAGCACCTCCAAGGGACTTCTCGACAATGAGCAGTTCTTC.

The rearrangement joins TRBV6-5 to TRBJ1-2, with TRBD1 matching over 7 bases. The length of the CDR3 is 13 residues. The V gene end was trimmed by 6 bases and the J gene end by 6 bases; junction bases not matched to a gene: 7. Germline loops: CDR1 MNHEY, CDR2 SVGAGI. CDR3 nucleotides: TGTGCCAGCAGACGGGACAGAGCTAATGGCTACACCTTC. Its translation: CASRRDRANGYTF.

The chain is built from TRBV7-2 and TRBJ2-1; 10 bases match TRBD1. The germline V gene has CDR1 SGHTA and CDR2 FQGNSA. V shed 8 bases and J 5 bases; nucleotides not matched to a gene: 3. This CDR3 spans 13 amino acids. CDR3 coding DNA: TGTGCCAGCGGACAGGGGGTAAACAATGAGCAGTTCTTC. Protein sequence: CASGQGVNNEQFF.

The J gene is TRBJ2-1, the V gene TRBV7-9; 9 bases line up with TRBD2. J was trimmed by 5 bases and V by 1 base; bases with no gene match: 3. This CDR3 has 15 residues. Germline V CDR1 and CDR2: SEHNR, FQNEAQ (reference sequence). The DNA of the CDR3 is TGTGCCAGCAGCTTAGTAGCGGGGGCCAACAATGAGCAGTTCTTC. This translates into CASSLVAGANNEQFF.

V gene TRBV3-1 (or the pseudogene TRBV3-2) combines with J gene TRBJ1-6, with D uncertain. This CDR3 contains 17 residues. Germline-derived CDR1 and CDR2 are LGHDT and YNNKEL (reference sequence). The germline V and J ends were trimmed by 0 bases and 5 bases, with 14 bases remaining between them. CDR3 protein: CASSQDLRRGDNSPLHF. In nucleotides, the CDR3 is TGTGCCAGCAGCCAAGATCTGAGGCGGGGAGATAATTCACCCCTCCACTTT.

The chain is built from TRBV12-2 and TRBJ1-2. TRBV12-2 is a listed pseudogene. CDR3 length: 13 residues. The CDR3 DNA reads TGTGCAAGTCGCTCCGGGGGGGACGATGGCTACACCTTC. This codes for CASRSGGDDGYTF.

This chain's CDR3 is CASSLGLAGGVSSTDTQYF. CDR3 nucleotide sequence: TGTGCCAGCAGCTTAGGGCTAGCGGGAGGGGTTTCTAGCACAGATACGCAGTATTTT. The gene calls are TRBV11-2 and TRBJ2-3; TRBD2 aligns across 12 bases. Germline V CDR1 and CDR2: SGHAT, FQNNGV. V lost 1 base and J lost 0; bases outside the gene matches: 8. The CDR3 spans 19 residues.

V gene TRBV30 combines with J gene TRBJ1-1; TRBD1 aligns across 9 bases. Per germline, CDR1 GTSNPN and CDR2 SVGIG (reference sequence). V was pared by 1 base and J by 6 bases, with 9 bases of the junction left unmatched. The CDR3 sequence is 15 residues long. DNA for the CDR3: TGTGCCTGGAGTGAACAGGGGGCGAGGTATGCTGAAGCTTTCTTT. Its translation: CAWSEQGARYAEAFF.

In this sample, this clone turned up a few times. The CDR3 DNA reads as TGTGCCACCCGACCCGGGACTAGCGGGAGGGAAAGGAGCGGGGAGCTGTTTTTT. Translated: CATRPGTSGRERSGELFF. The V and J genes are TRBV24-1 and TRBJ2-2; TRBD2 aligns across 16 bases. The junction had 13 bases not matched to a gene; V was cut back by 9 bases and J by 7 bases. CDR3 size: 18 residues. Germline CDR1 reads KGHDR; CDR2 reads SFDVKD.

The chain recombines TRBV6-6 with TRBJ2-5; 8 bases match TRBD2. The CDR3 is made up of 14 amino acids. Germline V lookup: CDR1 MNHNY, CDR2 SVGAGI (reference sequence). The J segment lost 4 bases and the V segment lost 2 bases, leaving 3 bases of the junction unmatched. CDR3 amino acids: CASSYNLAGETQYF. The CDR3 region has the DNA TGTGCCAGCAGTTACAATCTAGCGGGAGAGACCCAGTACTTC.

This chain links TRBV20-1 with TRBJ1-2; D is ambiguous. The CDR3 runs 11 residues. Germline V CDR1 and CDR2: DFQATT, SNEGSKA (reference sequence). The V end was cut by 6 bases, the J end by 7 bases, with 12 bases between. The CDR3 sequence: CSAKSGIGYTF. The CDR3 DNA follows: TGCAGTGCGAAGTCCGGGATTGGCTACACCTTC.

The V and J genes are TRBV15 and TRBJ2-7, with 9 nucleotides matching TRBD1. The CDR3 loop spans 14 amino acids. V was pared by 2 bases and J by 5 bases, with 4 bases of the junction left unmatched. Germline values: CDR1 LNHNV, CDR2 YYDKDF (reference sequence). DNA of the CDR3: TGTGCCACCAGCAGAAGGACAGGGGTCCACGAGCAGTACTTC. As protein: CATSRRTGVHEQYF.

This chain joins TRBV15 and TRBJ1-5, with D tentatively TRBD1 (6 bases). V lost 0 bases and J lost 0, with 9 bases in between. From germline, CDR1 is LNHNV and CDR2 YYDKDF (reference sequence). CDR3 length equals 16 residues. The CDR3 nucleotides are TGTGCCACCAGCAGAGAGAGACAGGTTAGCAATCAGCCCCAGCATTTT. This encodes CATSRERQVSNQPQHF.

Here the CDR3 reads CASSGRTSGSHEQYV. In nucleotides, the CDR3 is TGTGCCAGCAGTGGACGGACTAGCGGGAGTCACGAGCAGTACGTC. This chain uses TRBV6-6 with TRBJ2-7; 13 nucleotides align to TRBD2. V shed 5 bases and J 5 bases; nucleotides not matched to a gene: 6. The V gene's germline CDR1 is MNHNY and CDR2 SVGAGI (reference sequence). The CDR3 loop spans 15 amino acids.

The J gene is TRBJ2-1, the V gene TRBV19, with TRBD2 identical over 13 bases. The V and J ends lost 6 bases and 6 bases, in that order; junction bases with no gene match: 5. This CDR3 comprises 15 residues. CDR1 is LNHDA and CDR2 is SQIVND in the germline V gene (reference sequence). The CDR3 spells CASSRTSGSGNEQFF. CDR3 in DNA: TGTGCCAGTAGCCGGACTAGCGGGAGTGGCAATGAGCAGTTCTTC. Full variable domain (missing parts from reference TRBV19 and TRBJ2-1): DGGITQSPKYLFRKEGQNVTLSCEQNLNHDAMYWYRQDPGQGLRLIYYSQIVNDFQKGDIAEGYSVSREKKESFPLTVTSAQKNPTAFYLCASSRTSGSGNEQFFGPGTRLTVL.

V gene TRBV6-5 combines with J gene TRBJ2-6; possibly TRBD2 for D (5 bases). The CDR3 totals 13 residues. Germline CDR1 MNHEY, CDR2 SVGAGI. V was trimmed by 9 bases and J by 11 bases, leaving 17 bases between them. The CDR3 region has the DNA TGTGCCAGTACCGACGAGGGTAGTCACGTCCTGACTTTC. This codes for CASTDEGSHVLTF.

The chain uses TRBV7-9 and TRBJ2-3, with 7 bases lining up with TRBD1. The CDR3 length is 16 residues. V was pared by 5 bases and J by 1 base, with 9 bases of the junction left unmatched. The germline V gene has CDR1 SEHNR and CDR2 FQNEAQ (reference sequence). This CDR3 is CASSPGQLGGTDTQYF. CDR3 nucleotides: TGTGCCAGCAGCCCGGGACAGTTAGGAGGCACAGATACGCAGTATTTT.

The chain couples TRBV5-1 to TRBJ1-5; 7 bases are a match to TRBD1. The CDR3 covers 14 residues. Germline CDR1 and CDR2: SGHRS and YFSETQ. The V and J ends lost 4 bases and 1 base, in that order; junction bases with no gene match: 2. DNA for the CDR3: TGCGCCAGCAGCCCAGGGGGGAGCAATCAGCCCCAGCATTTT. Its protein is CASSPGGSNQPQHF.

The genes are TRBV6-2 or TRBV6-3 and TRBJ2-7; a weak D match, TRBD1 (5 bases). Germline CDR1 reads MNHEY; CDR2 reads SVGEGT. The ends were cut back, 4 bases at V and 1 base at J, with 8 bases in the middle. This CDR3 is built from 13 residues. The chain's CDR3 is CASSSTASYEQYV. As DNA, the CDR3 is TGTGCCAGCAGTTCGACAGCTTCCTACGAGCAGTACGTC.

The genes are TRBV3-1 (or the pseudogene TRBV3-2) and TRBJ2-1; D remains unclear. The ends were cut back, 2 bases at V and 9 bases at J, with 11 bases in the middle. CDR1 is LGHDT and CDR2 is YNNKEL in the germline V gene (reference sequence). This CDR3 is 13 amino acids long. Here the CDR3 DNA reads TGTGCCAGCAGCCAATTTACTCTCACTGAGCAGTTCTTC. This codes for CASSQFTLTEQFF.